The source of this T cell receptor (beta chain) is a study of blood T cell repertoires in COVID-19. Data came from immunoSEQ multiplex PCR; TCRdb stores just in-frame clones and leaves some out. Here the sample spans 250,000 to 350,000 clones, approximately 86% being singletons. CDR1 LGHDT and CDR2 YNNKEL come from the germline V gene (reference sequence). This CDR3 has 13 amino acids. Trimming stripped 4 bases from V and 4 bases from J, with 8 bases between. The V gene is TRBV3-1 (or the pseudogene TRBV3-2), the J gene TRBJ1-5; D is perhaps TRBD1 (6 bases). This clonotype was obtained from a human donor with COVID-19, enrolled during active disease. The donor label of this sample is uncertain. Sequencing input: peripheral blood. CDR3 sequence reads: CASSPGQNQPQHF. The CDR3 region has the DNA TGTGCCAGCAGCCCCGGACAGAATCAGCCCCAGCATTTT.